Sequencing of this TCR beta chain was carried out in a study of T cell changes during pregnancy in multiple sclerosis. The CDR3 covers 16 residues. Germline CDR1 SEHNR, CDR2 FQNEAQ (reference sequence). Losses at the gene ends were 3 bases for V and 13 bases for J; bases not matched to a gene: 11. Profiling relied on immunoSEQ multiplex PCR, and the TCRdb table lists in-frame clones only, not all of them. This sample has tens of thousands of clones, with just under 95% found just once. This clone was observed a handful of times. This specimen consisted of peripheral blood, obtained in the third trimester of pregnancy. The chain couples TRBV7-9 to TRBJ2-1, with 14 bases lining up with TRBD2. The receptor was derived from a female donor with multiple sclerosis, enrolled in a pregnancy study. The CDR3 region has the DNA TGTGCCAGCAGCTTTGTACCGGGACTAGCGGGAGTTGACCAGTTCTTC. It encodes CASSFVPGLAGVDQFF.